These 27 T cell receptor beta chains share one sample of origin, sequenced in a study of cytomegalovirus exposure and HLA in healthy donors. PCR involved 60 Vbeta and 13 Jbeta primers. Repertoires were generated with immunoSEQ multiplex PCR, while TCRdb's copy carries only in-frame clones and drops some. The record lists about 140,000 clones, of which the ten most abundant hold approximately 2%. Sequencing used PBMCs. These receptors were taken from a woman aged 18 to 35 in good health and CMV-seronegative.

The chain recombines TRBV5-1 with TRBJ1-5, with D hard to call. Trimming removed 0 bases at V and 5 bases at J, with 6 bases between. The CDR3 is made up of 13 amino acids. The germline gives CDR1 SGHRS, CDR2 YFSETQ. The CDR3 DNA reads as TGCGCCAGCAGCTTGGCCGTAGATCAGCCCCAGCATTTT. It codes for CASSLAVDQPQHF.

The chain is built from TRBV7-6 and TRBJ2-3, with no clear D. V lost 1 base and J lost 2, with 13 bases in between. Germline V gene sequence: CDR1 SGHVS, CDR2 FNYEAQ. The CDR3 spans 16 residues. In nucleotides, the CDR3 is TGTGCCAGCAGCTTAGTGGCTCTTGCTTACACAGATACGCAGTATTTT. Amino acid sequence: CASSLVALAYTDTQYF.

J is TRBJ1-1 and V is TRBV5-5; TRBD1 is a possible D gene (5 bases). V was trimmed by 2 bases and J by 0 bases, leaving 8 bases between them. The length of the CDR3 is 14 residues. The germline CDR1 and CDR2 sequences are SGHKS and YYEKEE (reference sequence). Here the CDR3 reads CASSFAGMNTEAFF. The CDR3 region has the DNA TGTGCCAGCAGCTTCGCAGGGATGAACACTGAAGCTTTCTTT.

The CDR3 sequence is CASSEIAGGGKLFF. The CDR3 coding sequence is TGTGCCAGCAGTGAAATCGCAGGGGGAGGAAAACTGTTTTTT. The chain couples TRBV6-1 to TRBJ1-4; TRBD1 agrees at 7 bases. V shed 2 bases and J 10 bases; nucleotides not matched to a gene: 7. Germline loops: CDR1 MNHNS, CDR2 SASEGT. This CDR3 region has 14 residues.

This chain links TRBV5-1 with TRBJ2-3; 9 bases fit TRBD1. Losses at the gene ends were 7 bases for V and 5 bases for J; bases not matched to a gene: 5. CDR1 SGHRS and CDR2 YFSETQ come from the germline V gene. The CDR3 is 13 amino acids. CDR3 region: CASGTGQGDTQYF. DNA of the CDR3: TGCGCCAGCGGGACAGGGCAGGGAGATACGCAGTATTTT. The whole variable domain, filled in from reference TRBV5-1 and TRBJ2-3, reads KAGVTQTPRYLIKTRGQQVTLSCSPISGHRSVSWYQQTPGQGLQFLFEYFSETQRNKGNFPGRFSGRQFSNSRSEMNVSTLELGDSALYLCASGTGQGDTQYFGPGTRLTVL.

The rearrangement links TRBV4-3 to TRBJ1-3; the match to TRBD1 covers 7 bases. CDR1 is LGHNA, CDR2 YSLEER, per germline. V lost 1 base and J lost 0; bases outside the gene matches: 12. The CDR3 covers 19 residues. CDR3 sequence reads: CASSQGNSGTVDSGNTIYF. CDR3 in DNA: TGCGCCAGCAGCCAAGGCAACTCCGGGACAGTGGACTCTGGAAACACCATATATTTT.

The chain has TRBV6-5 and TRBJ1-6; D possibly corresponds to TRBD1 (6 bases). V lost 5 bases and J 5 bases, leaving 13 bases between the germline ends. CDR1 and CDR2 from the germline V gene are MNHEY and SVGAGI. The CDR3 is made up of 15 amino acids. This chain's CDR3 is CASSPQGTDNSPLHF. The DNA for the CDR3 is TGTGCCAGCAGTCCACAGGGCACAGATAATTCACCCCTCCACTTT.

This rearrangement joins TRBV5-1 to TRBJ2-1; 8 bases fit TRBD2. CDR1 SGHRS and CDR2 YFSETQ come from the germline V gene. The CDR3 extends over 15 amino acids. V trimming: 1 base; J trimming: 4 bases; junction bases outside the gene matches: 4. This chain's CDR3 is CASSLLTGGYNEQFF. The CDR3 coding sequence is TGCGCCAGCAGCTTGTTGACGGGAGGGTACAATGAGCAGTTCTTC. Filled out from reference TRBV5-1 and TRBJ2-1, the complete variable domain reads KAGVTQTPRYLIKTRGQQVTLSCSPISGHRSVSWYQQTPGQGLQFLFEYFSETQRNKGNFPGRFSGRQFSNSRSEMNVSTLELGDSALYLCASSLLTGGYNEQFFGPGTRLTVL.

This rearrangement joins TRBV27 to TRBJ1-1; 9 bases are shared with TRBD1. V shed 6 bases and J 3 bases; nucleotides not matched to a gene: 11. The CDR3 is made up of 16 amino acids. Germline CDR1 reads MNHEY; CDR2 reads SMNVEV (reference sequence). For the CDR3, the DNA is TGTGCCAGCAGACTCCTCCGGACAGGGGCGGACACTGAAGCTTTCTTT. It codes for CASRLLRTGADTEAFF.

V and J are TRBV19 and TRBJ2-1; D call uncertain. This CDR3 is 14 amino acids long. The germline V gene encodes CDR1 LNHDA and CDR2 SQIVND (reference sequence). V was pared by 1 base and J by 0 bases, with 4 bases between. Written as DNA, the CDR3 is TGTGCCAGTAGTATAGCGGGCTCCTACAATGAGCAGTTCTTC. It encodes CASSIAGSYNEQFF.

CDR3 protein: CASSGGYEQYF. CDR3 sequence (DNA): TGTGCCAGCAGTGGCGGCTACGAGCAGTACTTC. The rearrangement uses TRBV6-1 and TRBJ2-5; D is unclear. The J call may be mistaken, given a closer DNA end match to TRBJ2-7. CDR1 and CDR2 (germline): MNHNS, SASEGT. CDR3 length: 11 residues.

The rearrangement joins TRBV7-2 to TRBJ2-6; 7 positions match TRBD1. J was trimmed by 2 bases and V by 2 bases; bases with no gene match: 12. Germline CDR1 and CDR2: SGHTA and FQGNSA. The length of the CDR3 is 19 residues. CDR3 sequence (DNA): TGTGCCAGCAGCTTATTTGGAAAGGGGGCGAAAACTGGGGCCAACGTCCTGACTTTC. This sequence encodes CASSLFGKGAKTGANVLTF. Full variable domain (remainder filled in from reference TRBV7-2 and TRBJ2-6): GAGVSQSPSNKVTEKGKDVELRCDPISGHTALYWYRQSLGQGLEFLIYFQGNSAPDKSGLPSDRFSAERTGGSVSTLTIQRTQQEDSAVYLCASSLFGKGAKTGANVLTFGAGSRLTVL.

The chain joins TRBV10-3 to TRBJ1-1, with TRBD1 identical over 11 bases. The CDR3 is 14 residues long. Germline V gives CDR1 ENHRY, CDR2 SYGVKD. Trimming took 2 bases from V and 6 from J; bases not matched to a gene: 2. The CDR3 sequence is CAISEGQGASEAFF. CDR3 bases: TGTGCCATCAGTGAGGGACAGGGGGCATCTGAAGCTTTCTTT.

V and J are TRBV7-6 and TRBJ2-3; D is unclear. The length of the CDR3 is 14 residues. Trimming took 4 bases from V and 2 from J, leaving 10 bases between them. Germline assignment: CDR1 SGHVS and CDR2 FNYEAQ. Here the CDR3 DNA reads TGTGCCAGCAGCTCGAGATTCCCCACAGATACGCAGTATTTT. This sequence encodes CASSSRFPTDTQYF.

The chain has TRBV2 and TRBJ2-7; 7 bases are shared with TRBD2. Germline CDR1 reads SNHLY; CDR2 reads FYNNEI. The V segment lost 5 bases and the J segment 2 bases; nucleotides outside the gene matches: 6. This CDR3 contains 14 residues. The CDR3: CASSRAGEPYEQYV. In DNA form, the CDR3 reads TGTGCCAGCAGTCGGGCGGGAGAGCCCTACGAGCAGTACGTC.

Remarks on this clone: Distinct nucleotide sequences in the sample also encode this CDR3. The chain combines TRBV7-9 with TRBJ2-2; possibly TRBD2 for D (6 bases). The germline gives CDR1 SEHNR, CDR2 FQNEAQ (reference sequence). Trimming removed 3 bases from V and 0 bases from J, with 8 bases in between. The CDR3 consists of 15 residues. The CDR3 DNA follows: TGTGCCAGCAGCTTGGGACTGGCGAACACCGGGGAGCTGTTTTTT. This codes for CASSLGLANTGELFF.

The CDR3 DNA sequence: TGTGCCAGTAGTCCCTTCCGGGGATCGAACACCGGGGAGCTGTTTTTT. Its translation is CASSPFRGSNTGELFF. The V and J genes are TRBV19 and TRBJ2-2; perhaps TRBD2 as D (5 bases). CDR3 length equals 16 residues. The germline CDR1 and CDR2 sequences are LNHDA and SQIVND (reference sequence). V was clipped by 5 bases and J by 0 bases, with 13 bases between them.

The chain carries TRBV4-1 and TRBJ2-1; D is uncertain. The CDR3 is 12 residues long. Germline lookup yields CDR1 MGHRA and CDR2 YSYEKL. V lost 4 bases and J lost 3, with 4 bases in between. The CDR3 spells CASSPSYNEQFF. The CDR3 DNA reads TGCGCCAGCAGCCCCAGCTACAATGAGCAGTTCTTC.

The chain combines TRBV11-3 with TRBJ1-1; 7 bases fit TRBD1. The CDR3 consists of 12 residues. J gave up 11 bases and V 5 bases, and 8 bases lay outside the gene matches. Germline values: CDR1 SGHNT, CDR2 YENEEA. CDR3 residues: CASSGGQEVAFF. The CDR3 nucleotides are TGTGCCAGCAGCGGTGGACAGGAGGTTGCTTTCTTT.

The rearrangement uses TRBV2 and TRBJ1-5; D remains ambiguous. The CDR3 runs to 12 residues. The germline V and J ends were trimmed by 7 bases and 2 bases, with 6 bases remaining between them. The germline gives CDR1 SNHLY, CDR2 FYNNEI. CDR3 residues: CASTRGNQPQHF. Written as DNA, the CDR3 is TGTGCCAGCACGCGTGGCAATCAGCCCCAGCATTTT.

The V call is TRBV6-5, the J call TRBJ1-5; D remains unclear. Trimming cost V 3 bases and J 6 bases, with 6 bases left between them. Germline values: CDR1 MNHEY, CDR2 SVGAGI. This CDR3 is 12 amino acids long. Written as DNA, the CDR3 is TGTGCCAGCAGTTATAACGGTCAGCCCCAGCATTTT. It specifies CASSYNGQPQHF.

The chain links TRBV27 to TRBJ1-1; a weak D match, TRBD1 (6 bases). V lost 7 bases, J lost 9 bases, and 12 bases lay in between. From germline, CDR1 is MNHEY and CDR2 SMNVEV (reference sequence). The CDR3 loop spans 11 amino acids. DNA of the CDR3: TGTGCCAGCACCCAGGGACACCAAGCTTTCTTT. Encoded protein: CASTQGHQAFF.

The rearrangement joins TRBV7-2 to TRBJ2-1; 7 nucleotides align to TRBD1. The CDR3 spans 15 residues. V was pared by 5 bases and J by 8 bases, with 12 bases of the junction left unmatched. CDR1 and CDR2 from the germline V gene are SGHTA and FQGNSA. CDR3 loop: CASSKGGSGGHEQFF. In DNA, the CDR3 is TGTGCCAGCAGCAAAGGGGGCTCAGGGGGTCATGAGCAGTTCTTC.

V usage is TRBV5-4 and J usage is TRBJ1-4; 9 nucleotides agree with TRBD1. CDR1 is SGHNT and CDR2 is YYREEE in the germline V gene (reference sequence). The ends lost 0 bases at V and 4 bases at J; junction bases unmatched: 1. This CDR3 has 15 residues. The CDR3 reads CASSLVGQGNEKLFF. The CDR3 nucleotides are TGTGCCAGCAGCTTGGTGGGACAGGGTAATGAAAAACTGTTTTTT.

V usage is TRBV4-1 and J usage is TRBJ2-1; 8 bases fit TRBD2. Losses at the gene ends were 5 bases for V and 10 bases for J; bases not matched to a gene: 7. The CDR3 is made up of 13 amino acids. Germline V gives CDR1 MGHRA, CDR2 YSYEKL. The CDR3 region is CASSSGTRGEQFF. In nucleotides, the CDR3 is TGCGCCAGCAGCTCGGGGACTAGGGGGGAGCAGTTCTTC.

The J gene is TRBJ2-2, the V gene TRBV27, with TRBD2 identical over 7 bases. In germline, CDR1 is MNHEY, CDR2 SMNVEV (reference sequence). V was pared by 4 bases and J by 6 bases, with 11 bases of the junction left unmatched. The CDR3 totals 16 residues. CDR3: CASSSAGIREAGELFF. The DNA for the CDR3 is TGTGCCAGCAGTTCTGCAGGGATCCGGGAGGCCGGGGAGCTGTTTTTT.

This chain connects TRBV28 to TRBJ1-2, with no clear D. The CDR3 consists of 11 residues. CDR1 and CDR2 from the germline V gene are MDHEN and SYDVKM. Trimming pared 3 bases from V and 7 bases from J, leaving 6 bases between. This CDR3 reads CASSFAVGYTF. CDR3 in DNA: TGTGCCAGCAGTTTTGCAGTTGGCTACACCTTC.